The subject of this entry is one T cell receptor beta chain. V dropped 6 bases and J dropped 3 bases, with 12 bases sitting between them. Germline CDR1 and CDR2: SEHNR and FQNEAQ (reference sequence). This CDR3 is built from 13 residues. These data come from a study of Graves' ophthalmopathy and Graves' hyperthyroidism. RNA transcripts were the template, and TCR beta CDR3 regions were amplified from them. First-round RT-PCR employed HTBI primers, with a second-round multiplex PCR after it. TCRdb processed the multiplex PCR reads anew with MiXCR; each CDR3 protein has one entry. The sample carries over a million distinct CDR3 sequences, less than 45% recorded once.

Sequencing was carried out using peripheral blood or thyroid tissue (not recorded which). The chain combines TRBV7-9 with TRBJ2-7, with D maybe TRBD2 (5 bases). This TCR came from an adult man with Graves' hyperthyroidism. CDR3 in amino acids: CASRGGHLYEQYF. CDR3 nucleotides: TGTGCCAGCAGAGGCGGGCACCTCTACGAGCAGTACTTC.